Given below is one TCR beta chain in context. Its antigen remains unknown. This entry belongs to a study of monozygotic twins with cystic fibrosis. General study results and limits: Monozygotic CF twins shared more identical nucleotide clonotypes than unrelated patients.

Trimming stripped 4 bases from V and 0 bases from J, with 6 bases between. From germline, CDR1 is KGHSH and CDR2 LQKENI. The CDR3 extends over 13 amino acids. The repertoire was sequenced with immunoSEQ multiplex PCR; TCRdb's copy has only in-frame clones and lacks some. In the table there are under 11,000 clones, roughly 96% of which are singletons. The sequenced sample was blood. The chain uses TRBV18 and TRBJ2-5; unclear D gene. The clonotype originates from a boy aged 5-17 years with cystic fibrosis. This chain's CDR3 is CASSHNNQETQYF. DNA of the CDR3: TGTGCCAGCTCACACAACAACCAAGAGACCCAGTACTTC.